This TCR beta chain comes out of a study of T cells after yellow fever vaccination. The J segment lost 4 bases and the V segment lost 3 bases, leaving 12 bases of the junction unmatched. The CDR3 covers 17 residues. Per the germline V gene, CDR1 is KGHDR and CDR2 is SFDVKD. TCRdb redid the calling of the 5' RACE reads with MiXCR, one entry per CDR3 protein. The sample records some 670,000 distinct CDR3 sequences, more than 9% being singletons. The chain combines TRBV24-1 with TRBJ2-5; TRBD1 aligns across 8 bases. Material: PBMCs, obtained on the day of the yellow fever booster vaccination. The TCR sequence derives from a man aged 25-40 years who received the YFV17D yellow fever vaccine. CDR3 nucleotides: TGTGCCACCAGTGATCCGGGGACAGGCGTCCCCCTAGAGACCCAGTACTTC. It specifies CATSDPGTGVPLETQYF.